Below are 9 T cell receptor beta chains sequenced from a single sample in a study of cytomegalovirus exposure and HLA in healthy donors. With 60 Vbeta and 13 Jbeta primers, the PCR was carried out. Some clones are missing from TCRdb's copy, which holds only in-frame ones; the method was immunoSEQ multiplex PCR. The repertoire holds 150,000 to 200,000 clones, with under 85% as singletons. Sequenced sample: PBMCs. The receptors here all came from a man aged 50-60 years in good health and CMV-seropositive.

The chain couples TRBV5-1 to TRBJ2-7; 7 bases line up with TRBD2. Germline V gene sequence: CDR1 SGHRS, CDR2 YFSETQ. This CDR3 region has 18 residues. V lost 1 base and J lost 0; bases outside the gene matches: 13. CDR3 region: CASSLSSSSGMSSYEQYF. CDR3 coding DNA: TGCGCCAGCAGCTTGTCTTCATCCAGCGGGATGAGCTCCTACGAGCAGTACTTC.

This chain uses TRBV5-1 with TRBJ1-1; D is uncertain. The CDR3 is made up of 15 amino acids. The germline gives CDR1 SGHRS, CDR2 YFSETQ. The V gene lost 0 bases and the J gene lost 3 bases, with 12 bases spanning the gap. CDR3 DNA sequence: TGCGCCAGCAGCTTGGCGGGGAGCGGGGACACTGAAGCTTTCTTT. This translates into CASSLAGSGDTEAFF.

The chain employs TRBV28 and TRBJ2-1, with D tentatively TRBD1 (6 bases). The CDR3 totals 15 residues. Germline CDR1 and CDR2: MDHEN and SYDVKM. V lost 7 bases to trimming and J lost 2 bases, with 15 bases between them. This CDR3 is CASTLTGNAYNEQFF. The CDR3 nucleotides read TGTGCCAGCACCCTAACAGGGAACGCCTACAATGAGCAGTTCTTC.

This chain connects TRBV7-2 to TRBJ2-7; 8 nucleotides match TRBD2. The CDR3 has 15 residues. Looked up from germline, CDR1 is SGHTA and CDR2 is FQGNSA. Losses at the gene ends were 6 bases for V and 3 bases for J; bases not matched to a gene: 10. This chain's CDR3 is CASSFSGDADYEQYF. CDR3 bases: TGTGCCAGCAGTTTTAGCGGGGATGCAGACTACGAGCAGTACTTC.

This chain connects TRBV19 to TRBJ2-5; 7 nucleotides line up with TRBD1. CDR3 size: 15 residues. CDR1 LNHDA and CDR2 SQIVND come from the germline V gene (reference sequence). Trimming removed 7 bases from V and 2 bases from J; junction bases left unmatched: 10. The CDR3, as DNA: TGTGCCAGTACCAAGACAGGGTCGATGCAAGAGACCCAGTACTTC. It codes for CASTKTGSMQETQYF.

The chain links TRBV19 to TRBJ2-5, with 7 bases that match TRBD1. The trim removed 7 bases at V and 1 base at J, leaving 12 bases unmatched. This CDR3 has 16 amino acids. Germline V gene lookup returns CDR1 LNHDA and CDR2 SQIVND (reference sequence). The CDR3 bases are TGTGCCAGTACAAGAAACCCGGGACAGACCCAAGAGACCCAGTACTTC. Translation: CASTRNPGQTQETQYF.

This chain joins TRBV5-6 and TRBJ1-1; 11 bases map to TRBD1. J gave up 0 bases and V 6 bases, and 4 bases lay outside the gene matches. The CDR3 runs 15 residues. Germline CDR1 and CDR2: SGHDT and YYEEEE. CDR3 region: CASTGTGGLNTEAFF. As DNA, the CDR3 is TGTGCCAGCACCGGGACAGGGGGATTGAACACTGAAGCTTTCTTT.

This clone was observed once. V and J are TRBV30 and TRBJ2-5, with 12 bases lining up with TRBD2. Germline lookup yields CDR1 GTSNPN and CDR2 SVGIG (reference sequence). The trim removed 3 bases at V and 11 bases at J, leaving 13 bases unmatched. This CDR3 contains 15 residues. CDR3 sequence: CAWRDRTSGKVEQYF. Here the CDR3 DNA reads TGTGCCTGGAGAGATAGGACTAGCGGGAAGGTAGAGCAGTACTTC.

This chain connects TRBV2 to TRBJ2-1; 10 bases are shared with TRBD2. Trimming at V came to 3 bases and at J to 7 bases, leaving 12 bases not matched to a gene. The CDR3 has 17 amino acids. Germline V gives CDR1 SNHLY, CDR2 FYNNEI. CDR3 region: CASSDGLAGVFENEQFF. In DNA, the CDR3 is TGTGCCAGCAGTGACGGGCTAGCGGGAGTTTTCGAGAATGAGCAGTTCTTC.